Listed below are T cell receptor beta chains from one sample, sequenced in a study of identical twins. TCRdb itself ran the 5' RACE reads through MiXCR, one entry per CDR3 protein. Of a few hundred thousand distinct CDR3 sequences detected, around 8.8% appear once; the ten largest clones hold 3% to 3.5%. These data are also associated with another study on yellow fever vaccine responses in identical twins.

The sample was CD8+ T cells sorted from blood. The receptors stem from a woman under 30 in good health. Both conserved end residues are part of each CDR3. Each record gives: clone size, CDR3 length, D gene, J gene, V gene, CDR3 protein, CDR3 DNA. A D gene is named only where the DNA matches it firmly. Clone size is not always given. Where it is, it says once, few, many or a class for expanded clones.

>many|16|.|TRBJ2-5|TRBV7-9
CASRPTGGLGSETQYF
TGTGCCAGCAGGCCAACGGGGGGCTTGGGAAGCGAGACCCAGTACTTC
>few|14|.|TRBJ2-1|TRBV11-3
CASSPDRNYNEQFF
TGTGCCAGCAGCCCCGACAGGAACTACAATGAGCAGTTCTTC
>.|15|TRBD1|TRBJ2-7|TRBV7-7
CASSRGQGTSYEQYF
TGTGCTAGCAGCCGGGGACAGGGGACCTCCTACGAGCAGTACTTC
>.|18|TRBD2|TRBJ2-2|TRBV6-2/TRBV6-3
CASSLGLAGGRNTGELFF
TGTGCCAGCAGTTTAGGACTAGCGGGAGGGAGAAACACCGGGGAGCTGTTTTTT
>many|15|.|TRBJ1-6|TRBV11-2
CASSPTRSYNSPLHF
TGTGCCAGCAGCCCCACCCGCTCCTATAATTCACCCCTCCACTTT
>many|14|TRBD1|TRBJ2-7|TRBV7-9
CASSFPGQPDEQYF
TGTGCCAGCAGCTTTCCGGGACAGCCCGACGAGCAGTACTTC
>.|15|.|TRBJ2-1|TRBV10-3
CAISGVEGRVNEQFF
TGTGCCATCAGTGGAGTCGAGGGGCGAGTCAATGAGCAGTTCTTC
>many|14|.|TRBJ1-3|TRBV4-2
CASSQENPGNTIYF
TGTGCCAGCAGCCAAGAGAACCCTGGAAACACCATATATTTT
>many|12|.|TRBJ1-1|TRBV7-9
CASSLPGVGAFF
TGTGCCAGCAGCCTACCGGGAGTTGGAGCTTTCTTT
>few|15|.|TRBJ1-4|TRBV6-1
CASSELSATNEKLFF
TGTGCCAGCAGTGAACTCAGTGCAACTAATGAAAAACTGTTTTTT
>many|14|.|TRBJ2-7|TRBV7-2
CASSLTHRTYEQYF
TGTGCCAGCAGCTTAACGCACAGGACCTACGAGCAGTACTTC
>many|17|TRBD2|TRBJ2-2|TRBV4-3
CASSQDGSGRAAGELFF
TGCGCCAGCAGCCAAGATGGAAGCGGGAGGGCCGCCGGGGAGCTGTTTTTT
>many|15|TRBD2|TRBJ2-7|TRBV7-9
CASSLGLAGRSEQYF
TGTGCCAGCAGCTTAGGGCTAGCGGGAAGGAGCGAGCAGTACTTC
>few|15|.|TRBJ2-7|TRBV7-2
CASSLVFGSSYEQYF
TGTGCCAGCAGCTTAGTGTTCGGGAGTTCCTACGAGCAGTACTTC
>few|15|.|TRBJ2-3|TRBV9
CASSPRQSSTDTQYF
TGTGCCAGCAGCCCAAGGCAATCTAGCACAGATACGCAGTATTTT
>few|15|TRBD1|TRBJ2-1|TRBV4-3
CASSQKDRVVDEQFF
TGCGCCAGCAGCCAAAAGGACAGGGTGGTCGATGAGCAGTTCTTC
>.|18|TRBD1|TRBJ2-7|TRBV10-2
CASSPAITGTAISYEQYF
TGCGCCAGCAGTCCCGCTATTACCGGGACAGCAATCTCCTACGAGCAGTACTTC
>many|13|.|TRBJ2-5|TRBV7-9
CASSGRLQETQYF
TGTGCCAGCAGCGGCAGGCTCCAAGAGACCCAGTACTTC
>once|13|.|TRBJ2-1|TRBV7-2
CASTEGGLPEQFF
TGTGCCAGCACCGAAGGGGGTCTTCCTGAGCAGTTCTTC
>.|17|.|TRBJ2-1|TRBV11-2
CASSLTATAGFYNEQFF
TGTGCCAGCAGCTTAACGGCTACGGCAGGGTTCTACAATGAGCAGTTCTTC
>.|15|TRBD1|TRBJ1-3|TRBV11-2
CASSLLTGGGNTIYF
TGTGCCAGCAGCTTATTAACAGGGGGAGGAAACACCATATATTTT
>.|18|.|TRBJ2-3|TRBV4-3
CASSQVVGPDSYTDTQYF
TGCGCCAGCAGCCAAGTTGTTGGTCCCGACAGTTACACAGATACGCAGTATTTT
>few|14|TRBD2|TRBJ2-7|TRBV2
CASSGLAASYEQYF
TGTGCCAGCAGTGGCCTAGCGGCCTCCTACGAGCAGTACTTC
>few|14|TRBD1|TRBJ2-5|TRBV7-9
CASSSDRVWETQYF
TGTGCCAGCAGCTCGGACAGGGTCTGGGAGACCCAGTACTTC
>medium-sized|14|.|TRBJ2-1|TRBV6-4
CASSEHLENNEQFF
TGTGCCAGCAGTGAGCACCTGGAAAACAATGAGCAGTTCTTC